Described below is a single T cell receptor (beta chain) sequence and its context. The antigen is undetermined. These data originate in a study of T cell clones after liver transplantation. Across the study: In this trial, immunosuppression withdrawal was attempted within 2 years of liver transplant. Post-transplant blood was tracked for graft-donor-reactive T cell clones identified in a pre-transplant mixed lymphocyte reaction. Tolerance: complete withdrawal held at least one year, liver enzymes staying within twice normal.

Study outcomes and limitations: The donor-reactive repertoire was only partly measurable in a couple of subjects, lacking donor cells.

Germline values: CDR1 MGHRA, CDR2 YSYEKL. Trimming shortened V by 4 bases and J by 4 bases, and 13 bases separated the two germline ends. The CDR3 spans 14 residues. This table comes from immunoSEQ multiplex PCR, and its TCRdb copy is limited to in-frame clones, with some not included. The sample contains about 51,000 clones, 70% to 75% of which appear only once. The sample in question was CD4+ T cells from blood, obtained 52 to 60 months after liver transplant. The TCR was taken from a human patient who received a liver transplant. A share of the T cells may be of graft donor origin. V gene TRBV4-1 combines with J gene TRBJ1-2, with a possible D match to TRBD1 (5 bases). The CDR3 sequence: CASSPGGEGYGYTF. CDR3 DNA: TGCGCCAGCAGCCCCGGGGGGGAGGGCTATGGCTACACCTTC.